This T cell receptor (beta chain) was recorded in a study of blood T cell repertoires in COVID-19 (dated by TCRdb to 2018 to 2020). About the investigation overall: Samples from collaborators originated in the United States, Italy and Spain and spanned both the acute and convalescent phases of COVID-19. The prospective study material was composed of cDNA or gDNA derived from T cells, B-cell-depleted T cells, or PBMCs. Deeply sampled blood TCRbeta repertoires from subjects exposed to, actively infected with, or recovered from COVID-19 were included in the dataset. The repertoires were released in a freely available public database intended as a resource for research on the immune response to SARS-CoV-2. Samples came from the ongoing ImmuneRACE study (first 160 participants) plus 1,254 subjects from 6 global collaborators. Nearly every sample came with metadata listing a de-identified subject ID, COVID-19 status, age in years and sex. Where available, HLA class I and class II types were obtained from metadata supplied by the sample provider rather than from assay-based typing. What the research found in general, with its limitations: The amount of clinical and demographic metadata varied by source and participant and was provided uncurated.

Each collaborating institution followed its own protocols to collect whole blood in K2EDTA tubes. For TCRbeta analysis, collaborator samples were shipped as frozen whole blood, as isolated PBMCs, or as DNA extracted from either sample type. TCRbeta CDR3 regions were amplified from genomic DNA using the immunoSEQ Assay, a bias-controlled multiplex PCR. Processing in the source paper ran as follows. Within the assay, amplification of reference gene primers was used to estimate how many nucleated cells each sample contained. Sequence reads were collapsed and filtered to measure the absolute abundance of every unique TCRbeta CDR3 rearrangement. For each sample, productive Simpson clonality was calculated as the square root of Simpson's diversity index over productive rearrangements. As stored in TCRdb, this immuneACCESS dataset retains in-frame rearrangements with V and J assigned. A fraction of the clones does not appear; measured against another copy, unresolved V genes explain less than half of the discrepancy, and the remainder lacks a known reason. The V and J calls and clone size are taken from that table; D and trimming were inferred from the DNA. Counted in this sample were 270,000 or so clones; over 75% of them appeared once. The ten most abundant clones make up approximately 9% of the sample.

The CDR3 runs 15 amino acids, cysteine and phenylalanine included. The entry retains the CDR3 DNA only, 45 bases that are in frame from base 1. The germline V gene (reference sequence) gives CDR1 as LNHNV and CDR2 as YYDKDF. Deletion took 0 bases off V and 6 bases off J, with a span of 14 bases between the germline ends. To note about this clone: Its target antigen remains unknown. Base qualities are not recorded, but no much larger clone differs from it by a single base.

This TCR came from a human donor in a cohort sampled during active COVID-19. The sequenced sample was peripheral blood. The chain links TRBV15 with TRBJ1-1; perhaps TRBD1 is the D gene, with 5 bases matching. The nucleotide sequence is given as TGTGCCACCAGCAGAGATAGACAGATATCCGCTGAAGCTTTCTTT. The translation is CATSRDRQISAEAFF. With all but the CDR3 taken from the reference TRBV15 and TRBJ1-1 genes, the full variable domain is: DAMVIQNPRYQVTQFGKPVTLSCSQTLNHNVMYWYQQKSSQAPKLLFHYYDKDFNNEADTPDNFQSRRPNTSFCFLDIRSPGLGDTAMYLCATSRDRQISAEAFFGQGTRLTVV.